The clone carrying this T cell receptor (beta chain) was seen ten or more times. Its antigen is still unknown. V lost 3 bases and J lost 7, with 16 bases in between. The CDR3 is 14 residues long. Germline CDR1 is DFQATT and CDR2 is SNEGSKA (reference sequence). These data originate in a study of T cells in Graves' hyperthyroidism and ophthalmopathy. The TCR beta CDR3 regions underwent amplification using RNA transcripts as the source. HTBI primers were the set used in a first-round RT-PCR of the TCR CDR3. MiXCR, applied by TCRdb to the multiplex PCR reads, yields one record per CDR3 protein. The sample shows hundreds of thousands of distinct CDR3 sequences, about a sixth of them seen only once. Findings and caveats of the study: Among thyroid clonotypes expanded above 0.001, most also appeared in blood.

The sample was blood. The rearrangement joins TRBV20-1 to TRBJ2-1; D unclear. The receptor comes from a woman between 18 and 30 years old with Graves' ophthalmopathy. The CDR3 DNA reads as TGCAGTGCTAGGGGTCTCGGGTATAGGAATGAGCAGTTCTTC. Translating it yields CSARGLGYRNEQFF.